The source of this T cell receptor (beta chain) is a study of blood T cell repertoires in COVID-19 (TCRdb year 2020). Context from the whole study: Collaborator samples came from the United States, Italy and Spain and covered acute and convalescent phases of COVID-19. The prospective study material was composed of cDNA or gDNA derived from T cells, B-cell-depleted T cells, or PBMCs. Subjects who had been exposed to COVID-19, were actively infected with it, or had recovered from it provided the deeply sampled blood TCRbeta repertoires that made up the dataset. The repertoires were released in a freely available public database meant as a resource for research on the immune response to SARS-CoV-2. The samples were drawn from the first 160 participants of the ongoing ImmuneRACE study and from 1,254 subjects provided by 6 global collaborators. Nearly every sample came with metadata listing a de-identified subject ID, COVID-19 status, age in years and sex. Where available, HLA class I and class II types were taken from metadata supplied by the sample provider and were not determined by assay-based typing. General study outcomes and caveats: How much clinical and demographic metadata was included differed by source and by participant, and the metadata was provided uncurated.

TCRbeta CDR3 regions were amplified from genomic DNA using the immunoSEQ Assay, a bias-controlled multiplex PCR. The study's processing was this. The number of nucleated cells in each sample was estimated from the amplification of reference gene primers within the assay. To quantify the absolute abundance of each unique TCRbeta CDR3 rearrangement, sequence reads were collapsed and filtered. For each sample, productive Simpson clonality was calculated as the square root of Simpson's diversity index across productive rearrangements. Drawn from immuneACCESS, this table holds only the in-frame rearrangements with V and J called that TCRdb kept. Clones are partly lost; checked studies trace under half to an unresolved V gene and leave the rest unexplained. For V, J and clone size, that table is used; D and trimming come from the DNA. For this sample there are roughly 220,000 clones; 70% to 90% appear just once. The ten largest clones represent over 2.5% of the sample.

Another Seattle source contributed samples from volunteer blood donors who had recovered from COVID-19. Each collaborating institution followed its own protocols to collect whole blood in K2EDTA tubes. For TCRbeta analysis, collaborators shipped samples as frozen whole blood, isolated PBMCs, or DNA extracted from either of those sample types. Of note for this clone: This clone's antigen is unknown. Nothing much larger sits one base from this clone, and base qualities are not available.

From the cysteine through the phenylalanine, the CDR3 covers 16 amino acids. Only the CDR3 DNA stays, 48 bases, in frame from base 1. V lost 4 bases and J lost 3 bases, and the count of bases not matched to a germline gene is 9. From a lookup of the germline V gene (reference sequence), CDR1 and CDR2 are LGHDT and YNNKEL. The sequence was collected from a man in his fifties who had recovered from COVID-19. The chain links TRBV3-1 (or the pseudogene TRBV3-2) with TRBJ2-3, with 8 junctional bases fitting TRBD2. The sequencing input was peripheral blood. The CDR3 region has the sequence CASSRGSGRTTDTQYF. The nucleotide sequence is TGTGCCAGCAGCCGGGGGAGCGGGAGAACGACAGATACGCAGTATTTT.